Listed below are T cell receptor beta chains from one sample, sequenced in a study of T cell responses to AZD1222 COVID-19 vaccine. The protocol was immunoSEQ multiplex PCR, while the TCRdb copy is restricted to in-frame clones and leaves out a portion. The table lists approximately 120,000 clones, 89% of them singletons. The sample consisted of peripheral blood, taken 28 days after the second AZD1222 dose. The origin of the receptors is an adult who received the AZD1222 COVID-19 vaccine. Each CDR3 is given with its conserved first and last residue. Each record gives: J gene, V gene, clone size, D gene, CDR3 protein, CDR3 DNA. A D gene is named only where the DNA matches it firmly. Expanded clones are given a class, and other clones once, few, many or no size at all.

>TRBJ2-7|TRBV19|once|TRBD1
CASSPDRDTYEQYF
TGTGCCAGTAGCCCGGACAGGGACACCTACGAGCAGTACTTC
>TRBJ1-6|TRBV30|once|.
CAWSVSPPDELHF
TGTGCCTGGAGTGTAAGCCCACCGGATGAGCTCCACTTT
>TRBJ1-2|TRBV4-1|.|.
CASSQWPQGPRNYGYTF
TGCGCCAGCAGCCAATGGCCGCAGGGGCCCCGAAACTATGGCTACACCTTC
>TRBJ2-5|TRBV15|.|.
CATSRDGTAPKAQYF
TGTGCCACCAGCAGAGATGGGACGGCCCCTAAGGCCCAGTACTTC
>TRBJ2-7|TRBV7-8|.|TRBD2
CASSPTLAGTPYEQYF
TGTGCCAGCAGCCCAACACTAGCGGGCACACCCTACGAGCAGTACTTC
>TRBJ1-1|TRBV30|.|.
CAWSVGRNTEAFF
TGTGCCTGGAGTGTAGGGCGGAACACTGAAGCTTTCTTT
>TRBJ1-2|TRBV27|.|TRBD1
CASSRTGWYGYTF
TGTGCCAGCAGTCGGACAGGGTGGTATGGCTACACCTTC
>TRBJ2-1|TRBV5-1|.|TRBD2
CASTPVAGGFNEQFF
TGCGCCAGCACCCCTGTAGCGGGAGGGTTCAATGAGCAGTTCTTC
>TRBJ1-1|TRBV9|.|TRBD1
CASSAGGTLNTEAFF
TGTGCCAGCAGCGCAGGGGGGACTTTGAACACTGAAGCTTTCTTT
>TRBJ1-2|TRBV7-9|.|.
CASSLEGYGYTF
TGTGCCAGCAGCTTAGAAGGGTATGGCTACACCTTC
>TRBJ2-1|TRBV5-1|.|.
CATRTRGDNEQFF
TGCGCCACCCGGACAAGGGGGGACAATGAGCAGTTCTTC
>TRBJ1-1|TRBV5-3|.|.
CARRGGRQADTEAFF
TGTGCCAGACGAGGAGGGCGGCAAGCGGACACTGAAGCTTTCTTT
>TRBJ2-3|TRBV11-3|.|TRBD2
CASSLGTSGGSTDTQYF
TGTGCCAGCAGCTTAGGGACTAGCGGTGGTAGCACAGATACGCAGTATTTT
>TRBJ2-6|TRBV5-8|.|.
CASSPQVAGANVLTF
TGTGCCAGCAGCCCACAGGTGGCCGGGGCCAACGTCCTGACTTTC
>TRBJ2-3|TRBV7-9|.|.
CASSRVSTDTQYF
TGTGCCAGCAGCCGCGTCAGCACAGATACGCAGTATTTT
>TRBJ2-3|TRBV9|.|TRBD2
CASSVRLAGGPDTQYF
TGTGCCAGCAGCGTTCGACTAGCGGGGGGGCCAGATACGCAGTATTTT
>TRBJ2-1|TRBV12-3/TRBV12-4|.|.
CASSFSRQGRVF
TGTGCCAGCAGTTTCTCCCGCCAGGGCCGGGTCTTC
>TRBJ1-4|TRBV19|.|TRBD1
CASSSLGQGEEKLFF
TGTGCCAGTAGTTCCCTGGGACAGGGGGAGGAAAAACTGTTTTTT
>TRBJ1-2|TRBV4-1|few|.
CASSQEQGFYGYTF
TGCGCCAGCAGCCAGGAACAGGGATTTTATGGCTACACCTTC
>TRBJ1-6|TRBV20-1|.|.
CSASKGSTAGTLHF
TGCAGTGCTAGTAAGGGTTCAACTGCGGGGACCCTCCACTTT
>TRBJ2-1|TRBV4-3|few|.
CASSQYPQGASYNEQFF
TGCGCCAGCAGCCAATATCCCCAGGGCGCCTCCTACAATGAGCAGTTCTTC
>TRBJ2-7|TRBV3-1/TRBV3-2|.|.
CASSRQQGRGYEQYF
TGTGCCAGCAGCCGCCAACAGGGCCGGGGCTACGAGCAGTACTTC
>TRBJ2-2|TRBV3-1/TRBV3-2|.|.
CASSQGGPGGELFF
TGTGCCAGCAGCCAAGGAGGGCCCGGGGGGGAGCTGTTTTTT
>TRBJ2-1|TRBV30|once|.
CARHWVPRHNEQFF
TGTGCCCGCCATTGGGTCCCCCGACACAATGAGCAGTTCTTC
>TRBJ1-2|TRBV5-5|.|.
CASSLSETGGLYGYTF
TGTGCCAGCAGCTTGTCCGAAACAGGTGGACTCTATGGCTACACCTTC
>TRBJ2-3|TRBV7-2|.|.
CASSPGASSDTQYF
TGTGCCAGCAGCCCCGGGGCTAGTTCAGATACGCAGTATTTT
>TRBJ2-5|TRBV7-9|.|.
CASSLVLAVPLGTQYF
TGTGCCAGCAGCTTAGTTCTAGCTGTGCCGCTGGGGACCCAGTACTTC
>TRBJ2-2|TRBV7-9|.|.
CASSYKQGATGELFF
TGTGCCAGCAGCTACAAACAGGGTGCCACCGGGGAGCTGTTTTTT
>TRBJ2-2|TRBV6-6|.|TRBD1
CASRSTTGSDTGELFF
TGTGCCAGCAGATCCACGACAGGGTCGGACACCGGGGAGCTGTTTTTT
>TRBJ2-3|TRBV9|many|.
CASGLEAVDTQYF
TGTGCCAGCGGACTGGAGGCTGTGGATACGCAGTATTTT
>TRBJ1-6|TRBV2|.|.
CASRAGLDNSPLHF
TGTGCCAGCAGGGCAGGGTTGGATAATTCACCCCTCCACTTT
>TRBJ2-6|TRBV13|.|TRBD1
CASSLGQGAPGANVLTF
TGTGCCAGCAGCCTGGGACAGGGGGCGCCTGGGGCCAACGTCCTGACTTTC
>TRBJ1-5|TRBV12-3/TRBV12-4|.|.
CASRQGTQPQHF
TGTGCCAGCAGACAGGGAACTCAGCCCCAGCATTTT
>TRBJ2-2|TRBV4-1|.|.
CASSQVSGGLAGELFF
TGCGCCAGCAGCCAAGTTTCCGGGGGCCTGGCCGGGGAGCTGTTTTTT
>TRBJ2-3|TRBV2|.|TRBD1
CASTADRGADTQYF
TGTGCCAGCACCGCGGACAGGGGGGCAGATACGCAGTATTTT
>TRBJ1-6|TRBV19|.|.
CASSIAGDSPLHF
TGTGCCAGTAGTATAGCTGGAGATTCACCCCTCCACTTT
>TRBJ1-1|TRBV13|.|TRBD1
CASSWTGGRAFF
TGTGCCAGCAGCTGGACAGGGGGAAGGGCTTTCTTT
>TRBJ1-6|TRBV5-4|.|.
CASSQQGNISPLHF
TGTGCCAGCAGCCAGCAGGGGAACATTTCACCCCTCCACTTT
>TRBJ2-1|TRBV7-9|.|TRBD1
CASSLGTGADYEQFF
TGTGCCAGCAGCTTAGGGACAGGGGCGGACTATGAGCAGTTCTTC
>TRBJ1-2|TRBV6-4|once|.
CASRPNYGASNDGYTF
TGTGCCAGCAGACCCAACTACGGGGCCAGTAACGATGGCTACACCTTC
>TRBJ2-7|TRBV20-1|.|TRBD1
CSASRTGTTYEQYF
TGCAGTGCTAGTAGGACAGGGACGACCTACGAGCAGTACTTC
>TRBJ2-5|TRBV6-5|.|TRBD2
CATQGLAGGGETQYF
TGTGCCACCCAGGGACTAGCGGGAGGTGGTGAGACCCAGTACTTC
>TRBJ2-1|TRBV19|.|.
CASGDLSSYNEQFF
TGTGCCAGTGGGGACTTAAGCTCCTACAATGAGCAGTTCTTC
>TRBJ2-7|TRBV7-9|.|TRBD1
CASSLGNRGSSEQYF
TGTGCCAGCAGCTTAGGGAACAGGGGAAGTAGCGAGCAGTACTTC
>TRBJ2-3|TRBV6-4|.|.
CASSVWGQDTQYF
TGTGCCAGCAGTGTGTGGGGGCAAGATACGCAGTATTTT
>TRBJ2-7|TRBV14|.|TRBD2
CASSPGLAIYEQYF
TGTGCCAGCAGTCCGGGACTAGCGATCTACGAGCAGTACTTC
>TRBJ1-2|TRBV7-6|few|TRBD1
CASSNRQGPANYGYTF
TGTGCCAGCAGCAATCGACAGGGCCCAGCTAACTATGGCTACACCTTC